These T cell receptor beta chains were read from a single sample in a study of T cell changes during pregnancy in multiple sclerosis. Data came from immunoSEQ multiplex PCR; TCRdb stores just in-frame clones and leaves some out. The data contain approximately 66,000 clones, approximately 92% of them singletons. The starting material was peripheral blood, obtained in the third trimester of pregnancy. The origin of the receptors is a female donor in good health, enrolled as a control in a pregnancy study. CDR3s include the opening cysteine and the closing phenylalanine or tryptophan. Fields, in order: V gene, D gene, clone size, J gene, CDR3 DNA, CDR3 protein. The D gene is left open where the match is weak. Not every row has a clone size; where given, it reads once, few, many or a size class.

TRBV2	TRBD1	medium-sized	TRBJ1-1	TGTGCCAGCAGACCGGGGACAGGCCCCATGAACACTGAAGCTTTCTTT	CASRPGTGPMNTEAFF
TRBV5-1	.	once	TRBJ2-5	TGCGCCAGCAGCTTAATGACGGTTAGGCGACCCGGGGAGACCCAGTACTTC	CASSLMTVRRPGETQYF
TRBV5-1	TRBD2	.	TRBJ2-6	TGCGCCAGCAGCTGGGGCGCAGCGGGGCGCGGGTCTGGGGCCAACGTCCTGACTTTC	CASSWGAAGRGSGANVLTF
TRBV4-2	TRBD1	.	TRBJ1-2	TGTGCCAGCAGCCAAGAGTTAAAGGGGGCTGGCTATGGCTACACCTTC	CASSQELKGAGYGYTF
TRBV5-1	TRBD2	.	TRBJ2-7	TGCGCCAGCAGCCTACTAGCGGGAGTCTCCTACGAGCAGTACTTC	CASSLLAGVSYEQYF
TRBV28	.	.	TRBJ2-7	TGTGCCAGCACCTCGGGAGTACTCTACGAGCAGTACTTC	CASTSGVLYEQYF
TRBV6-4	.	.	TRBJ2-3	TGTGCCAGCATCATCATAGCGCCCCTCACAGATACGCAGTATTTT	CASIIIAPLTDTQYF
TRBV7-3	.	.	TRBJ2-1	TGTGCCAGCAGCCCCGACCTAGCTGAGCAGTTCTTC	CASSPDLAEQFF
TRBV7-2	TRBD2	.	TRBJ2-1	TGTGCCAGCTCTACTAGCGGGGATTACAATGAGCAGTTCTTC	CASSTSGDYNEQFF
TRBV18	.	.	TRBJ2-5	TGTGCCAGCTCACCCAGGGACTCACCGGGGTGGGAGACCCAGTACTTC	CASSPRDSPGWETQYF
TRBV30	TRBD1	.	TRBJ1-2	TGTGCCTGGAGGGGGGCAGGGGGCGGTTATGGCTACACCTTC	CAWRGAGGGYGYTF
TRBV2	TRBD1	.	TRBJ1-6	TGTGCCAGCACCGGACAGGGTTCCCTCCACTTT	CASTGQGSLHF
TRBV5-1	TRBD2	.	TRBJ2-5	TGCGCCAGCAGCTTGGTCGGGGGGGAAGAGACCCAGTACTTC	CASSLVGGEETQYF
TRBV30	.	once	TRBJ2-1	TGTGCCTGGACTCTGGAGAATGAGCAGTTCTTC	CAWTLENEQFF
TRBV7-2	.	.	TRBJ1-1	TGTGCCAGCAGCTTAGAGGTGGGCAGAAACACTGAAGCTTTCTTT	CASSLEVGRNTEAFF
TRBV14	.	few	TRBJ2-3	TGTGCCAGCAGGAGGTTCACAGATACGCAGTATTTT	CASRRFTDTQYF
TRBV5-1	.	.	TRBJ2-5	TGCGCCAGCAGTCCAGCGGTTTTCGTCGAGACCCAGTACTTC	CASSPAVFVETQYF
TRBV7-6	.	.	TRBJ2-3	TGTGCCAGCAGCTTAGAAGCGGGACACACAGATACGCAGTATTTT	CASSLEAGHTDTQYF
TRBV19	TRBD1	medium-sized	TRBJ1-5	TGTGCCAGCGACAGGGGTGTATATCAGCCCCAGCATTTT	CASDRGVYQPQHF
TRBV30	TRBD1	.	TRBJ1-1	TGTGCCTGGAGTCCTGAATGGGGACAGGGAGCTTTCTTT	CAWSPEWGQGAFF
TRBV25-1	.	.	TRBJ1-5	TGTGCCAGCAGTGCGACAGTTAGCAATCAGCCCCAGCATTTT	CASSATVSNQPQHF
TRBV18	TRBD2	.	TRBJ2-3	TGTGCCAGCTCAAGCGGACTAGCGCCAGATACGCAGTATTTT	CASSSGLAPDTQYF
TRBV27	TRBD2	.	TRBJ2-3	TGTGCCAGCAGTTTACCCCCACTAGCGGGAGTAGTAGGTACGCAGTATTTT	CASSLPPLAGVVGTQYF
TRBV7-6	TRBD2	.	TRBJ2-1	TGTGCCAGCAGCTCCCCCTACTCTAGCGGGCGAAACAATGAGCAGTTCTTC	CASSSPYSSGRNNEQFF
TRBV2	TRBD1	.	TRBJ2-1	TGTGCCAGCAGCGTCCTTTCGACAGGGGGACTCTACAATGAGCAGTTCTTC	CASSVLSTGGLYNEQFF
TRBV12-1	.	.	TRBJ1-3	TGTGCCCAAGGGAGCGCAGGGACAACACCGGGAGGAAACACCATATATTTT	CAQGSAGTTPGGNTIYF
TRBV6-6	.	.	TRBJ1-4	TGTGCCAGCAGTTGGCGGACAACTAATGAAAAACTGTTTTTT	CASSWRTTNEKLFF
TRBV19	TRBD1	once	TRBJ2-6	TGTGCCAGTAATGCCAGGGGGAAGGCTGGGGCCAACGTCCTGACTTTC	CASNARGKAGANVLTF
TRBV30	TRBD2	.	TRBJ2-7	TGTGCCTGGAGTGTGGGACTAGCGGGATACGAGCAGTACTTC	CAWSVGLAGYEQYF
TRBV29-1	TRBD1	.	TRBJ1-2	TGCAGCGTTCGATCACGACAGGGGGGCTATGGCTACACCTTC	CSVRSRQGGYGYTF
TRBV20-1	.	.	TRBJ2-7	TGCAGTGCTAACAGAGTCTACGAGCAGTACTTC	CSANRVYEQYF
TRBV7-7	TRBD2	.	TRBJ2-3	TGTGCTAGCAGCCTTGGGACTAGCAGGTCGACAGATACGCAGTATTTT	CASSLGTSRSTDTQYF
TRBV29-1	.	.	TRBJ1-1	TGCAGCGCTCAAATAACAAGGGGAGCTTTCTTT	CSAQITRGAFF
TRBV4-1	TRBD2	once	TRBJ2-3	TGCGCCAGCAGCAAAGCGGGAGGGCCCCCAGATACGCAGTATTTT	CASSKAGGPPDTQYF
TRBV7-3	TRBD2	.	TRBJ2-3	TGTGCCAGCAGCTTATCTAGGCCTAGCGGTGTTATGGATACGCAGTATTTT	CASSLSRPSGVMDTQYF
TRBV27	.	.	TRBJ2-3	TGTGCCAGCAGTTTGCGTGGGAGTGGAACAGATACGCAGTATTTT	CASSLRGSGTDTQYF
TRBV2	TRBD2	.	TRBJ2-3	TGTGCCAGCAAAGCGGGAGAAGGAACAGATACGCAGTATTTT	CASKAGEGTDTQYF
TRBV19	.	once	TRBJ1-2	TGTGCCAGTAGTATACGCGCAGAAAGAGGTGGCTACACCTTC	CASSIRAERGGYTF
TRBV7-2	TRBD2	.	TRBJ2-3	TGTGCCAGCAGCCATAAACTAGCGGGAGACGATGTCGATACGCAGTATTTT	CASSHKLAGDDVDTQYF
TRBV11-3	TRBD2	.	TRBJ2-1	TGTGCCAGCAGCTTAGGACTAGCGGGGGGTGAGCAGTTCTTC	CASSLGLAGGEQFF
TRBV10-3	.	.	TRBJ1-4	TGTGCCATCGGTGGGGCGGCAGGGCGGAATGAAAAACTGTTTTTT	CAIGGAAGRNEKLFF
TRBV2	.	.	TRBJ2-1	TGTGCCAGCAAATTAGAGAGCCTCTCCTACAATGAGCAGTTCTTC	CASKLESLSYNEQFF
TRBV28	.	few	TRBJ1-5	TGTGCCAGCAGGGAGGGGCCCCTCAATCAGCCCCAGCATTTT	CASREGPLNQPQHF